The present TCR beta chain was sequenced within a study of OX40 agonist ivuxolimab in advanced cancers. Whole-study context: With ivuxolimab, an agonistic anti-OX40 (CD134) antibody, patients were treated.

About this clone itself: Its target is unknown.

The germline V and J ends were trimmed by 0 bases and 2 bases, with 9 bases remaining between them. Germline CDR1 SGHRS, CDR2 YFSETQ. The CDR3 consists of 14 residues. Samples were taken at baseline and on day 1 of cycles 4 and 7. Whole-study results and caveats: At 0.1 to 3.0 mg/kg and by week 6, clonal expansion occurred in CD4+ and CD8+ blood T cells. Relative to CD4+ cells, CD8+ T cells on average had more expanded clones.

Only in-frame clones appear in the TCRdb table, and some are missing; sequencing was by immunoSEQ multiplex PCR. Among tens of thousands of clones listed, 84% were seen once. The clonotype was recovered from an adult with an advanced solid tumor such as melanoma, head and neck, liver or kidney cancer. Material: CD4+ or CD8+ T cells sorted from blood, obtained in a trial of the OX40 agonist ivuxolimab. The V gene is TRBV5-1, the J gene TRBJ2-7; tentatively, D is TRBD1 (7 bases). CDR3 sequence (DNA): TGCGCCAGCAGCTTGGCCAGGGGGGCCTACGAGCAGTACTTC. This codes for CASSLARGAYEQYF.